Presented here are 20 T cell receptor beta chains from one specimen sequenced in a study of CD8+CD57+ T cells in acquired aplastic anemia (dated 2018 in TCRdb). Flow cytometry had shown CD8+CD57+ cell expansion in the patients selected for sequencing. Sequencing instrument: Illumina HiSeq 2000. Genomic DNA was used as template for profiling of TCR beta VDJ combinations and CDR3 sequences. The public sequencing data were trimmed at Q25 with fastp and processed into clonotypes with MiXCR by TCRdb, which kept only in-frame beta chains. Records with the same CDR3 protein are collapsed into one entry carrying the most frequent genes and DNA. In this sample the table shows under 200,000 distinct CDR3 sequences, approximately 44% of which occur a single time. 3.2% of the sample belongs to the ten largest clones. Source material: sorted CD4+, CD8+, or CD8+CD57+ T cells (not recorded which) from PBMCs. The source of these receptors is a human donor with aplastic anemia.

This chain joins TRBV25-1 and TRBJ2-1; no reliable D call. Trimming pared 3 bases from V and 4 bases from J, leaving 4 bases between. The CDR3 runs 12 residues. Germline CDR1 is MGHDK and CDR2 is SYGVNS. CDR3 in amino acids: CASSDPYNEQFF. CDR3 nucleotides: TGTGCCAGCAGTGACCCATACAATGAGCAGTTCTTC.

This clonotype has a count of ten or more. The chain combines TRBV19 with TRBJ1-5; 7 nucleotides align to TRBD1. Trimming removed 5 bases from V and 0 bases from J; junction bases left unmatched: 16. Germline CDR1 reads LNHDA; CDR2 reads SQIVND (reference sequence). The CDR3 runs to 19 residues. The CDR3 here is CASSGRQGPFGHSNQPQHF. The CDR3 region has the DNA TGTGCCAGTAGTGGCAGACAGGGCCCGTTTGGGCATAGCAATCAGCCCCAGCATTTT.

This clonotype appeared many times. The chain links TRBV6-1 to TRBJ2-5, with 7 bases that match TRBD2. Per the germline V gene, CDR1 is MNHNS and CDR2 is SASEGT. The junction had 12 bases not matched to a gene; V was cut back by 6 bases and J by 8 bases. The CDR3 extends over 14 amino acids. CDR3 region: CASRSGNPPDTQYF. In DNA, the CDR3 is TGTGCCAGCAGGAGCGGGAACCCCCCGGATACCCAGTACTTC.

The chain links TRBV12-5 to TRBJ2-1; the D gene is possibly TRBD1 (5 bases). V was pared by 1 base and J by 4 bases, with 11 bases between. The germline CDR1 and CDR2 sequences are LGHNT and FRNRAP. CDR3 length equals 15 residues. The CDR3 DNA is TGTGCTAGTGGTTTGGCAGGGAATAGGTACAATGAGCAGTTCTTC. Amino acids: CASGLAGNRYNEQFF.

This clonotype was recorded at least ten times. The chain carries TRBV6-1 and TRBJ2-7; TRBD1 is a possible D gene (6 bases). CDR3 length: 13 residues. Germline V gene data show CDR1 as MNHNS and CDR2 as SASEGT. Deletions cut 7 bases from V and 0 bases from J, with 10 bases between. The CDR3 sequence is CASTGQFSYEQYF. DNA of the CDR3: TGTGCCAGCACCGGACAGTTCTCCTACGAGCAGTACTTC.

The chain combines TRBV9 with TRBJ1-1, with D tentatively TRBD1 (5 bases). There are 15 residues in the CDR3. Trimming removed 4 bases from V and 0 bases from J, with 13 bases in between. Germline values: CDR1 SGDLS, CDR2 YYNGEE. The CDR3 DNA is TGTGCCAGCAGCATGGGGGGACTCATGAACACTGAAGCTTTCTTT. Protein: CASSMGGLMNTEAFF.

This clonotype has just a few counts. The chain carries TRBV24-1 and TRBJ2-7, with D perhaps given as TRBD1 or TRBD2 (5 bases each). This CDR3 region has 12 residues. In germline, CDR1 is KGHDR, CDR2 SFDVKD. Trimming pared 9 bases from V and 2 bases from J, leaving 10 bases between. CDR3 nucleotide sequence: TGTGCCACCGGGACGACGGCCTACGAGCAGTACTTC. It is translated as CATGTTAYEQYF.

This chain joins TRBV10-3 and TRBJ2-7, with 7 bases aligning to TRBD1. This CDR3 region has 15 residues. The V gene's germline CDR1 is ENHRY and CDR2 SYGVKD. The CDR3, as DNA: TGTGCCATCAGTGAGTCGGGACAGAACACCGGGGAGCTGTACGTC. This gives the protein CAISESGQNTGELYV.

The V gene is TRBV19, the J gene TRBJ1-1; D is unclear. The CDR3 has 12 amino acids. The germline gives CDR1 LNHDA, CDR2 SQIVND (reference sequence). V shed 9 bases and J shed 6 bases, with 14 bases lying between them. This CDR3 is CASSLAFAEAFF. The DNA for the CDR3 is TGTGCCAGCAGCTTAGCTTTCGCTGAAGCTTTCTTT.

The chain uses TRBV2 and TRBJ2-1; 7 positions agree with TRBD2. Trimming took 3 bases from V and 9 from J; bases not matched to a gene: 8. In germline, CDR1 is SNHLY, CDR2 FYNNEI. CDR3 length: 14 amino acids. CDR3 protein: CASSDRAGDVEQFF. CDR3 nucleotides: TGTGCCAGCAGTGACAGGGCGGGGGACGTTGAGCAGTTCTTC.

Remarks on this clonotype: A much more abundant neighbour one base away suggests this may be a read error. This CDR3 fails to terminate in the conserved phenylalanine or tryptophan, so it likely reflects a read error. The chain's CDR3 is CASSSGGSYNEQFL. The CDR3 nucleotides read TGCGCCAGCAGCTCCGGAGGATCCTACAATGAGCAGTTCCTC. The V and J genes are TRBV5-1 and TRBJ2-1; D may be TRBD2 (5 bases). This CDR3 is built from 14 residues. The ends were cut back, 3 bases at V and 1 base at J, with 8 bases in the middle. Germline CDR1 is SGHRS and CDR2 is YFSETQ.

At least ten counts were recorded for this clonotype. The rearrangement joins TRBV5-1 to TRBJ2-1, with D perhaps assigned TRBD1 or TRBD2 (5 bases each). The germline gives CDR1 SGHRS, CDR2 YFSETQ. This CDR3 has 15 amino acids. Trimming pared 3 bases from V and 0 bases from J, leaving 10 bases between. CDR3 protein: CASSSGTPSYNEQFF. In DNA form, the CDR3 reads TGCGCCAGCAGCTCCGGGACCCCCTCCTACAATGAGCAGTTCTTC.

The CDR3 nucleotides are TGTGCCATCAATCAGGGGTTGATGTCTGGGGCCAACGAGCAGTACGTC. It yields the protein CAINQGLMSGANEQYV. The rearrangement links TRBV10-3 to TRBJ2-7, with TRBD1 as a possible D gene (6 bases). Germline CDR1 ENHRY, CDR2 SYGVKD. Trimming pared 7 bases from V and 5 bases from J, leaving 24 bases between. This CDR3 contains 16 residues.

The table lists this clonotype with many counts. The chain uses TRBV20-1 and TRBJ2-3; 9 bases agree with TRBD2. The V gene end was trimmed by 3 bases and the J gene end by 4 bases; junction bases not matched to a gene: 5. This CDR3 contains 14 residues. Germline V gene lookup returns CDR1 DFQATT and CDR2 SNEGSKA (reference sequence). The CDR3: CSASGRGGADTQYF. The CDR3 DNA reads TGCAGTGCTAGTGGGCGGGGGGGAGCAGATACGCAGTATTTT.

V usage is TRBV5-6 and J usage is TRBJ1-1, with 9 bases identical to TRBD1. Germline CDR1 SGHDT, CDR2 YYEEEE. The CDR3 contains 15 residues. Trimming at V came to 2 bases and at J to 4 bases, leaving 6 bases not matched to a gene. CDR3 protein: CASSFPGQGSTEAFF. CDR3 nucleotide sequence: TGTGCCAGCAGCTTCCCGGGACAGGGAAGCACTGAAGCTTTCTTT.

This clonotype has ten or more counts. This sequence joins TRBV7-2 and TRBJ2-5, with D tentatively TRBD2 (7 bases). The germline V gene has CDR1 SGHTA and CDR2 FQGNSA. V lost 2 bases and J 7 bases, leaving 17 bases between the germline ends. This CDR3 is built from 15 residues. The CDR3: CASSLQGTTKGTQYF. Here the CDR3 DNA reads TGTGCCAGCAGCTTACAGGGGACTACGAAAGGGACCCAGTACTTC.

This clonotype was counted between two and nine times. V usage is TRBV30 and J usage is TRBJ2-7; TRBD1 might be the D (6 bases). The germline CDR1 and CDR2 sequences are GTSNPN and SVGIG (reference sequence). Trimming stripped 0 bases from V and 1 base from J, with 7 bases between. The CDR3 runs 13 residues. CDR3 sequence reads: CAWSVTGSYEQYF. In DNA form, the CDR3 reads TGTGCCTGGAGTGTTACAGGGTCCTACGAGCAGTACTTC. Combining the CDR3 with reference TRBV30 and TRBJ2-7 gives the whole variable domain SQTIHQWPATLVQPVGSPLSLECTVEGTSNPNLYWYRQAAGRGLQLLFYSVGIGQISSEVPQNLSASRPQDRQFILSSKKLLLSDSGFYLCAWSVTGSYEQYFGPGTRLTVT.

There are a few counts of this clonotype. This may be a read error: a much more frequent sequence differs by one nucleotide. The V gene is TRBV4-2, the J gene TRBJ1-2; D uncertain. The V end was cut by 0 bases, the J end by 6 bases, with 8 bases between. Germline CDR1 reads LGHNA; CDR2 reads YNFKEQ. This CDR3 contains 13 residues. The CDR3 is CASSQDKAHGYTF. In nucleotides, the CDR3 is TGTGCCAGCAGCCAAGATAAAGCCCATGGCTACACCTTC.

The J gene is TRBJ2-1, the V gene TRBV7-9, with 9 nucleotides matching TRBD1. The germline V gene encodes CDR1 SEHNR and CDR2 FQNEAQ (reference sequence). Trimming removed 1 base from V and 6 bases from J; junction bases left unmatched: 7. CDR3 length equals 16 residues. The CDR3 loop reads CASSLVWRGQGNEQFF. The CDR3 coding sequence is TGTGCCAGCAGCTTAGTTTGGAGGGGACAGGGCAATGAGCAGTTCTTC.

In the case of this clonotype: A read error may explain this, as a much larger clone is one base away. The rearrangement links TRBV5-1 to TRBJ2-1; TRBD1 might be the D (6 bases). The CDR3 sequence is 13 residues long. Germline V gene data show CDR1 as SGHRS and CDR2 as YFSETQ. The CDR3 reads CASSEGGLNEQLF. As DNA, the CDR3 is TGCGCCAGCAGCGAAGGGGGTTTGAATGAGCAGCTCTTC.